This entry lists 21 T cell receptor beta chains sequenced from one sample in a study of shared clonotypes between healthy human individuals. Profiled with immunoSEQ multiplex PCR; TCRdb holds only in-frame clones, not every one. Of about 1 million clones in the sample, 60% to 80% were seen once. The specimen was memory CD4+ T cells sorted from blood. Subset reported: CD45RA-negative fraction. The receptors here all came from a man aged 18 to 29 in good health.

V usage is TRBV13 and J usage is TRBJ1-6; D not resolved. This CDR3 comprises 15 residues. Germline loops: CDR1 PRHDT, CDR2 FYEKMQ (reference sequence). The V gene lost 3 bases and the J gene lost 0 bases, with 6 bases spanning the gap. In nucleotides, the CDR3 is TGTGCCAGCAGCTTCCTGAGCTCCTATAATTCACCCCTCCACTTT. This sequence encodes CASSFLSSYNSPLHF.

The chain uses TRBV9 and TRBJ2-7; 13 bases map to TRBD2. The V gene's germline CDR1 is SGDLS and CDR2 YYNGEE. The CDR3 contains 15 residues. Germline trimming cut 5 bases from V and 5 bases from J; bases unmatched to any gene: 7. The CDR3 is CASSSGLAGANEQYF. The CDR3 region has the DNA TGTGCCAGCAGTTCCGGACTAGCGGGAGCTAACGAGCAGTACTTC.

This chain joins TRBV14 and TRBJ2-2, with D possibly being TRBD1 or TRBD2 (6 bases each). With 5 bases removed from V and 6 bases from J, the gap between germline ends came to 13 bases. The CDR3 runs 14 residues. Per germline, CDR1 SGHDN and CDR2 FVKESK. CDR3 in DNA: TGTGCCAGCAGCTTAGGGGGGAGAGCCGGGGAGCTGTTTTTT. Amino acid sequence: CASSLGGRAGELFF.

The V call is TRBV10-2, the J call TRBJ2-5; 7 bases are a match to TRBD2. The CDR3 is 14 amino acids. Germline CDR1 WSHSY, CDR2 SAAADI. With 4 bases clipped from V and 2 bases from J, the junction kept 4 bases outside the gene matches. CDR3 DNA: TGCGCCAGCAGTGTAGGGCGGGGGCAAGAGACCCAGTACTTC. It translates to CASSVGRGQETQYF.

V gene TRBV7-2 combines with J gene TRBJ2-7; 11 bases are a match to TRBD2. The V gene end was trimmed by 1 base and the J gene end by 5 bases; junction bases not matched to a gene: 7. There are 16 residues in the CDR3. Germline V CDR1 and CDR2: SGHTA, FQGNSA. The CDR3 protein is CASSLGGLAALHEQYF. CDR3 nucleotide sequence: TGTGCCAGCAGCTTAGGGGGACTAGCGGCACTCCACGAGCAGTACTTC.

In its sample, this clone was seen a few times. V is TRBV6-5 and J is TRBJ2-7; TRBD2 aligns across 8 bases. Germline V gives CDR1 MNHEY, CDR2 SVGAGI. There are 13 residues in the CDR3. V shed 6 bases and J 5 bases; nucleotides not matched to a gene: 6. DNA for the CDR3: TGTGCCAGCAGCCCCCCGGGGGGGGACGAGCAGTACTTC. It encodes CASSPPGGDEQYF.

The gene calls are TRBV29-1 and TRBJ2-1; D perhaps matches TRBD2 (6 bases). V lost 6 bases and J 6 bases, leaving 15 bases between the germline ends. This CDR3 is 13 amino acids long. Germline CDR1 is SQVTM and CDR2 is ANQGSEA. The CDR3 protein is CSVENSGGNEQFF. CDR3 sequence (DNA): TGCAGCGTGGAGAATAGCGGTGGCAATGAGCAGTTCTTC.

The sample holds a few counts of this clone. The gene calls are TRBV27 and TRBJ1-5; D possibly corresponds to TRBD1 (5 bases). Germline values: CDR1 MNHEY, CDR2 SMNVEV (reference sequence). The CDR3 spans 15 residues. The ends were cut back, 1 base at V and 5 bases at J, with 12 bases in the middle. The chain's CDR3 is CASSLLGGGDQPQHF. CDR3 bases: TGTGCCAGCAGTTTATTGGGGGGTGGAGATCAGCCCCAGCATTTT.

The rearrangement joins TRBV5-4 to TRBJ1-2; maybe TRBD1 (5 bases). The CDR3 is made up of 15 amino acids. Germline values: CDR1 SGHNT, CDR2 YYREEE (reference sequence). V lost 4 bases, J lost 8 bases, and 21 bases lay in between. CDR3 DNA sequence: TGTGCCAGCAGCCTCACAATGGCAAGGGGAGGCGGCTACACCTTC. Its translation is CASSLTMARGGGYTF.

This chain uses TRBV2 with TRBJ2-1; 11 bases are shared with TRBD2. CDR1 and CDR2 from the germline V gene are SNHLY and FYNNEI. CDR3 length equals 14 residues. V lost 2 bases to trimming and J lost 9 bases; unmatched junction nucleotides: 3. For the CDR3, the DNA is TGTGCCAGCAGTGAATTAGCGGGGGGGCTTGAGCAGTTCTTC. Translating gives CASSELAGGLEQFF.

The chain has TRBV6-6 and TRBJ1-4; tentatively, D is TRBD1 (5 bases). Germline CDR1 and CDR2: MNHNY and SVGAGI (reference sequence). Between the trimmed V and J ends, which lost 6 bases and 4 bases, there was a span of 12 bases. CDR3 length: 14 residues. The DNA for the CDR3 is TGTGCCAGCAGGCCCTGGGGGTTTAATGAAAAACTGTTTTTT. Translating gives CASRPWGFNEKLFF.

The chain combines TRBV7-2 with TRBJ2-2; D perhaps matches TRBD1 (6 bases). Trimming removed 4 bases from V and 1 base from J, with 7 bases in between. This CDR3 contains 14 residues. Germline CDR1 reads SGHTA; CDR2 reads FQGNSA. DNA for the CDR3: TGTGCCAGCAGCTCGGGACAGAACACCGGGGAGCTGTTTTTT. This encodes CASSSGQNTGELFF.

A single count supports this clone. CDR3 nucleotide sequence: TGTGCCAGCAGCCCGACAGGGTTCTATGGCTACACCTTC. This encodes CASSPTGFYGYTF. This chain connects TRBV5-5 to TRBJ1-2; TRBD1 aligns across 7 bases. V was clipped by 4 bases and J by 4 bases; unmatched bases: 4. From germline, CDR1 is SGHKS and CDR2 YYEKEE (reference sequence). This CDR3 is built from 13 residues. Based on the CDR3 plus reference TRBV5-5 and TRBJ1-2, the full variable domain is DAGVTQSPTHLIKTRGQQVTLRCSPISGHKSVSWYQQVLGQGPQFIFQYYEKEERGRGNFPDRFSARQFPNYSSELNVNALLLGDSALYLCASSPTGFYGYTFGSGTRLTVV.

V is TRBV11-2 and J is TRBJ1-4, with a possible D match to TRBD1 (6 bases). The CDR3 is 13 residues long. Germline values: CDR1 SGHAT, CDR2 FQNNGV. V dropped 4 bases and J dropped 8 bases, with 11 bases sitting between them. The CDR3 reads CASSSNTGEKLFF. Written as DNA, the CDR3 is TGTGCCAGCAGCTCAAACACAGGGGAAAAACTGTTTTTT.

The gene calls are TRBV21-1 and TRBJ2-7; the DNA was not used to check the table's D call, TRBD1. TRBV21-1 is annotated as a pseudogene. This CDR3 comprises 14 residues. The CDR3, as DNA: TGTGCCAGCAGCATTCGGGACACCTCCTACGAGCAGTACTTC. Protein sequence: CASSIRDTSYEQYF.

The chain combines TRBV6-4 with TRBJ2-1; TRBD2 aligns across 11 bases. Germline V lookup: CDR1 MRHNA, CDR2 SNTAGT. The CDR3 has 15 amino acids. Trimming cost V 5 bases and J 3 bases; bases outside gene matches: 3. CDR3 sequence reads: CASSLAGGYYNEQFF. CDR3 in DNA: TGTGCCAGCAGTCTAGCGGGAGGATACTACAATGAGCAGTTCTTC.

The rearrangement uses TRBV5-1 and TRBJ1-1, with 7 bases identical to TRBD1. The CDR3 is 12 amino acids. V trimming: 2 bases; J trimming: 6 bases; junction bases outside the gene matches: 1. Germline values: CDR1 SGHRS, CDR2 YFSETQ. The CDR3 loop reads CASSFDRAEAFF. The CDR3 coding sequence is TGCGCCAGCAGCTTTGACAGGGCTGAAGCTTTCTTT. Together with reference TRBV5-1 and TRBJ1-1, the CDR3 gives the full variable domain: KAGVTQTPRYLIKTRGQQVTLSCSPISGHRSVSWYQQTPGQGLQFLFEYFSETQRNKGNFPGRFSGRQFSNSRSEMNVSTLELGDSALYLCASSFDRAEAFFGQGTRLTVV.

The chain recombines TRBV4-3 with TRBJ2-7, with 7 bases that match TRBD2. Germline V gene sequence: CDR1 LGHNA, CDR2 YSLEER. V shed 4 bases, J shed 5 bases, and the junction held 8 bases outside the gene matches. The CDR3 spans 14 residues. CDR3 sequence: CASSPSHGGDEQYF. CDR3 DNA sequence: TGCGCCAGCAGCCCGAGCCATGGGGGGGACGAGCAGTACTTC.

This clone was counted a few times. The gene calls are TRBV29-1 and TRBJ2-5; maybe TRBD1 (6 bases). Trimming cost V 0 bases and J 5 bases, with 13 bases left between them. The V gene's germline CDR1 is SQVTM and CDR2 ANQGSEA. The CDR3 has 14 amino acids. CDR3 sequence (DNA): TGCAGCGTTGAAGAGGCAGGGGTGGGGGAGACCCAGTACTTC. This encodes CSVEEAGVGETQYF.

This clone has a single count. The gene calls are TRBV6-5 and TRBJ2-2; D unclear. Germline V gene lookup returns CDR1 MNHEY and CDR2 SVGAGI. The CDR3 extends over 14 amino acids. The V end lost 6 bases, the J end lost 7 bases, and 15 bases lay between the germline ends. The CDR3 coding sequence is TGTGCCAGCAGGGTATCGGGCCAAAGCGGGGAGCTGTTTTTT. Residues: CASRVSGQSGELFF.

The chain employs TRBV19 and TRBJ2-2, with D perhaps TRBD1 (6 bases). CDR3 length equals 15 residues. The germline V gene encodes CDR1 LNHDA and CDR2 SQIVND (reference sequence). Between the trimmed V and J ends, which lost 7 bases and 6 bases, there was a span of 18 bases. CDR3 in amino acids: CASTEDRAQAGELFF. CDR3 coding DNA: TGTGCCAGTACCGAGGACAGAGCCCAGGCCGGGGAGCTGTTTTTT. Full variable domain (missing parts from reference TRBV19 and TRBJ2-2): DGGITQSPKYLFRKEGQNVTLSCEQNLNHDAMYWYRQDPGQGLRLIYYSQIVNDFQKGDIAEGYSVSREKKESFPLTVTSAQKNPTAFYLCASTEDRAQAGELFFGEGSRLTVL.